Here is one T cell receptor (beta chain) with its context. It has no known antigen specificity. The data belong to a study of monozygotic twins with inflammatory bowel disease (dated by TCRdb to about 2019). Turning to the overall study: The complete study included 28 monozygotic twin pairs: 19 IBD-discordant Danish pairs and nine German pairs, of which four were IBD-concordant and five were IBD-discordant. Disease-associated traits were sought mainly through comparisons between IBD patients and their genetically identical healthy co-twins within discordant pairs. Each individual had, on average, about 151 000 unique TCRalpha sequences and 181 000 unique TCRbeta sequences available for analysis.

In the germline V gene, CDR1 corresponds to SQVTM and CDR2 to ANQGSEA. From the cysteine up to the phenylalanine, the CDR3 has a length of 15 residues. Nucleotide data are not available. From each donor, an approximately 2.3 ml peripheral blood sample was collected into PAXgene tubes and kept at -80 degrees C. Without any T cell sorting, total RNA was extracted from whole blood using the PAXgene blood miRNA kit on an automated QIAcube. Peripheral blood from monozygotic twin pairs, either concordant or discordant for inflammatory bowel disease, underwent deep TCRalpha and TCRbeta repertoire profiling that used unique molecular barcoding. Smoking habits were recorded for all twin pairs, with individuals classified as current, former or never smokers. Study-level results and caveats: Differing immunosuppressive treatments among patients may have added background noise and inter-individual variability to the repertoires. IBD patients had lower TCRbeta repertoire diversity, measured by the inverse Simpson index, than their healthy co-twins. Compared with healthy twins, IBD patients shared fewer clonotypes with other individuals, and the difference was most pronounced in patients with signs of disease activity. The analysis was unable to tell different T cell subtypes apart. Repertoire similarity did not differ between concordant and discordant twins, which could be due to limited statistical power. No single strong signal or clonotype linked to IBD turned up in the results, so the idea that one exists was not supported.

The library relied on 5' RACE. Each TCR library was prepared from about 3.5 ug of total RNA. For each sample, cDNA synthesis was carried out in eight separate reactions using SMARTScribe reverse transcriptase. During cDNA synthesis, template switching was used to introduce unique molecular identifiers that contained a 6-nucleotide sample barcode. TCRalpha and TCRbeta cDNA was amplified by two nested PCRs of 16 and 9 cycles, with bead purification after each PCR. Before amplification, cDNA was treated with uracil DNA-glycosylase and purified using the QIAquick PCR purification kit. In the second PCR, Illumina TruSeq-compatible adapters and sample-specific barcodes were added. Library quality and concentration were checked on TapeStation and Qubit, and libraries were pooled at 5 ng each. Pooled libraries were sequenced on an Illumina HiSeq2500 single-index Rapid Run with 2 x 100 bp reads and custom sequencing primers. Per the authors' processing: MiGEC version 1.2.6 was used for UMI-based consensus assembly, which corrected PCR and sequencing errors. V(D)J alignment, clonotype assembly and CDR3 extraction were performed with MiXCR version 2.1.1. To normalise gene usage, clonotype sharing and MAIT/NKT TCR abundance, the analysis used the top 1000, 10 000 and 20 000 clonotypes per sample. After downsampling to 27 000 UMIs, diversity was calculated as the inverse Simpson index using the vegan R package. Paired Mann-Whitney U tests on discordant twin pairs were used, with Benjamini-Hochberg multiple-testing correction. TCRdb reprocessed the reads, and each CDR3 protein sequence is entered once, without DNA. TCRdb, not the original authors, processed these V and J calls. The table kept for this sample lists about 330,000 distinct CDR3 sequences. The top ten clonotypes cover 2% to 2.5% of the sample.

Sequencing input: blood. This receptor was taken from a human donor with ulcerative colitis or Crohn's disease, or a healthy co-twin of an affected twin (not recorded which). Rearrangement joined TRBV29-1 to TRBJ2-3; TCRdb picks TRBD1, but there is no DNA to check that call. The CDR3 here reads CSARPGLPSTDTQYF.